The rows below give T cell receptor beta chains drawn from one sample of a study of blood T cells in healthy people across ages. TCRdb fed the 5' RACE reads into MiXCR, producing one record per CDR3 protein. The table includes over 550,000 distinct CDR3 sequences, approximately 30% detected once. The sample taken for sequencing was blood. The source of these receptors is a woman of 80 years or more in good health. Both conserved end residues are part of each CDR3. D genes are given only for firm matches. Size values are once, few and many counts, or a class for expanded clones, and some rows have none.

D	V	size	J	CDR3	DNA
NA	TRBV20-1	many	TRBJ2-5	CSAARLGAETQYF	TGCAGTGCCGCAAGGCTGGGTGCGGAGACCCAGTACTTC
TRBD1	TRBV4-1	many	TRBJ2-5	CASSRGQGLTQETQYF	TGCGCCAGCAGCCGCGGACAGGGGCTTACCCAAGAGACCCAGTACTTC
NA	TRBV7-8	many	TRBJ2-1	CASSLARRGTEQFF	TGTGCCAGCAGCTTAGCGCGGAGGGGCACTGAGCAGTTCTTC
NA	TRBV20-1	NA	TRBJ2-5	CSAHPGGQETQYF	TGCAGTGCCCATCCCGGAGGCCAAGAGACCCAGTACTTC
NA	TRBV12-3/TRBV12-4	NA	TRBJ2-3	CASSLGMTADAEYF	TGTGCCAGCAGTTTAGGAATGACCGCAGATGCGGAATATTTT
TRBD2	TRBV2	many	TRBJ2-1	CASSGAGAYNEQFF	TGTGCCAGCAGTGGAGCGGGGGCCTACAATGAGCAGTTCTTC
NA	TRBV6-1	many	TRBJ2-3	CASLRVWTSTDTQYF	TGTGCCAGCCTCCGGGTCTGGACTAGCACAGATACGCAGTATTTT
TRBD1	TRBV20-1	NA	TRBJ1-5	CSAGVPETGGRSNQPQHF	TGCAGTGCTGGAGTCCCCGAGACAGGGGGTCGTAGCAATCAGCCCCAGCATTTT
NA	TRBV2	few	TRBJ2-7	CASSVTGGAYEQYF	TGTGCCAGCAGTGTCACAGGCGGGGCCTACGAGCAGTACTTC
TRBD2	TRBV3-1	NA	TRBJ2-7	CASSRQPGLAGDNEQYF	TGTGCCAGCAGCCGACAACCGGGACTAGCGGGGGACAATGAGCAGTACTTC
NA	TRBV2	few	TRBJ1-4	CASSELGTREKLFF	TGTGCCAGCAGTGAGTTGGGTACTCGTGAAAAACTGTTTTTT
NA	TRBV7-2	NA	TRBJ1-1	CASSLDSGRYEAFF	TGTGCCAGCAGCTTAGACTCGGGACGTTATGAAGCTTTCTTT
TRBD2	TRBV4-3	NA	TRBJ2-7	CASSQDLLATYEQYF	TGCGCCAGCAGCCAAGATTTACTAGCGACCTACGAGCAGTACTTC
TRBD1	TRBV19	few	TRBJ1-1	CALKDRGSEFDTEAFF	TGTGCCCTCAAAGACAGGGGATCGGAATTTGACACTGAAGCTTTCTTT
TRBD2	TRBV20-1	NA	TRBJ2-5	CSARGLAGDLGETQYF	TGCAGTGCTAGAGGCCTAGCGGGGGACTTAGGAGAGACCCAGTACTTC
NA	TRBV7-2	many	TRBJ1-5	CASSLGSYSNQPQHF	TGTGCCAGCAGCTTAGGGTCCTATAGCAATCAGCCCCAGCATTTT
TRBD1	TRBV20-1	NA	TRBJ2-7	CSATRQGAGEQYF	TGCAGTGCTACTAGGCAGGGGGCGGGAGAGCAGTACTTC
NA	TRBV20-1	NA	TRBJ2-7	CSASPPPQGTYEQYF	TGCAGTGCTAGTCCCCCGCCCCAGGGGACTTACGAGCAGTACTTC
TRBD1	TRBV28	many	TRBJ2-7	CASCGQGPSGGGYEQYF	TGTGCCAGCTGTGGACAGGGCCCAAGTGGGGGAGGCTACGAGCAGTACTTC
NA	TRBV12-3/TRBV12-4	once	TRBJ2-5	CASSLGSLDETQYF	TGTGCCAGCAGCTTAGGGTCGCTAGATGAGACCCAGTACTTC
TRBD1	TRBV7-2	once	TRBJ1-2	CASSFDRAVWGYTF	TGTGCCAGCAGCTTCGACAGGGCCGTTTGGGGCTACACCTTC
NA	TRBV19	many	TRBJ2-7	CASTRRGNYEQYF	TGTGCCAGTACTCGCAGGGGAAACTACGAGCAGTACTTC
NA	TRBV9	few	TRBJ2-3	CASSRGRSTTDTQYF	TGTGCCAGCAGCCGGGGACGGTCGACCACAGATACGCAGTATTTT
TRBD2	TRBV7-7	many	TRBJ2-1	CASSPSGGRNEQFF	TGTGCTAGCAGCCCTAGCGGGGGGAGGAATGAGCAGTTCTTC
TRBD1	TRBV25-1	many	TRBJ2-1	CASRGAGGGSNEQFF	TGTGCCAGCAGGGGGGCAGGGGGCGGTTCAAATGAGCAGTTCTTC
TRBD1	TRBV24-1	NA	TRBJ2-1	CATSGTGRNNEQFF	TGTGCCACCAGTGGGACAGGGCGGAACAATGAGCAGTTCTTC
NA	TRBV24-1	many	TRBJ2-7	CATSDPGLNEQYF	TGTGCCACCAGTGACCCCGGTCTGAACGAGCAGTACTTC
NA	TRBV7-9	NA	TRBJ2-3	CASSGQRSRTDTQYF	TGTGCCAGCAGCGGACAGCGGAGCCGCACAGATACGCAGTATTTT
NA	TRBV20-1	few	TRBJ1-1	CSAREGEDTEAFF	TGCAGTGCTAGAGAAGGGGAGGACACTGAAGCTTTCTTT
NA	TRBV12-3/TRBV12-4	many	TRBJ1-2	CASSSLGVNFYGYTF	TGTGCCAGCAGTTCTCTAGGGGTAAATTTCTATGGCTACACCTTC
NA	TRBV28	many	TRBJ1-2	CASSLPGQSLYGYTF	TGTGCCAGCAGCCTCCCAGGACAGAGCCTCTATGGCTACACCTTC
NA	TRBV18	few	TRBJ2-7	CASSPNNYEQYF	TGTGCCAGCTCGCCAAACAACTACGAGCAGTACTTC
TRBD1	TRBV7-3	few	TRBJ1-1	CASSTGTGTSMNTEAFF	TGTGCCAGCAGCACAGGGACAGGAACAAGTATGAACACTGAAGCTTTCTTT
NA	TRBV5-1	once	TRBJ1-3	CASSPGPIDSGNTIYF	TGCGCCAGCAGCCCGGGACCAATCGACTCTGGAAACACCATATATTTT
NA	TRBV20-1	many	TRBJ2-1	CSTLQGRNEQFF	TGCAGCACCTTACAGGGTCGGAATGAGCAGTTCTTC
NA	TRBV7-2	NA	TRBJ1-2	CVNSLPTSGYTF	TGTGTCAACAGCTTACCTACCTCTGGCTACACCTTC
NA	TRBV10-3	once	TRBJ2-7	CAISTSYEQYF	TGTGCCATCAGTACTAGCTACGAGCAGTACTTC
NA	TRBV6-2/TRBV6-3	many	TRBJ2-3	CASSLGGLLNTQYF	TGTGCCAGCAGTCTCGGAGGACTTCTCAATACGCAGTATTTT
NA	TRBV20-1	many	TRBJ1-4	CSAREAGREKLFF	TGCAGTGCTAGAGAAGCAGGGCGGGAAAAACTGTTTTTT
NA	TRBV29-1	NA	TRBJ2-7	CSIFGKFDEQYF	TGCAGCATTTTTGGGAAGTTCGACGAGCAGTACTTC
NA	TRBV7-2	many	TRBJ2-1	CASSKTGLTSYNEQFF	TGTGCCAGCAGTAAAACTGGACTGACCTCCTACAATGAGCAGTTCTTC
NA	TRBV4-2	many	TRBJ1-1	CASSRELAGLSTEAFF	TGTGCCAGCAGCCGAGAGTTAGCGGGACTGAGCACTGAAGCTTTCTTT
TRBD1	TRBV20-1	NA	TRBJ2-5	CSASIGTGIGETQYF	TGCAGTGCTAGCATCGGGACAGGGATTGGAGAGACCCAGTACTTC
NA	TRBV20-1	many	TRBJ2-1	CSARDPDGTQQQFF	TGCAGTGCTAGAGACCCGGACGGAACTCAACAACAGTTCTTC
NA	TRBV7-2	few	TRBJ2-7	CASSLAVGSYNEQYF	TGCGCCAGCAGCTTGGCCGTGGGAAGCTACAATGAGCAGTACTTC
NA	TRBV3-1	NA	TRBJ2-7	CASSRGPSSYEQYF	TGTGCCAGCAGTCGGGGACCGAGCTCCTACGAGCAGTACTTC
NA	TRBV18	many	TRBJ2-7	CASSPRSGPYEQYF	TGTGCCAGCTCACCACGGTCGGGGCCCTACGAGCAGTACTTC
TRBD2	TRBV7-9	many	TRBJ2-1	CASSLGSGGYDNEQFF	TGTGCCAGCAGCTTAGGGAGCGGGGGCTACGACAATGAGCAGTTCTTC
NA	TRBV5-5	NA	TRBJ2-7	CASSLITSSYEQYF	TGTGCCAGCAGCTTGATTACGTCTTCCTACGAGCAGTACTTC
TRBD1	TRBV20-1	NA	TRBJ2-1	CSARGQGNTYNEQFF	TGCAGTGCCCGGGGACAGGGAAACACCTACAATGAGCAGTTCTTC
NA	TRBV12-3/TRBV12-4	NA	TRBJ1-2	CASSNRDNYGYTF	TGTGCCAGCAGCAACAGGGATAACTATGGCTACACCTTC
NA	TRBV14	many	TRBJ2-7	CASSQEGIPPLEQYF	TGTGCCAGCAGCCAAGAAGGTATCCCCCCTCTCGAGCAGTACTTC
NA	TRBV7-9	NA	TRBJ1-1	CASSLEFGAATEAFF	TGTGCCAGCAGCTTAGAGTTTGGGGCGGCTACTGAAGCTTTCTTT
NA	TRBV27	many	TRBJ2-3	CASSLEAGRTDTQYF	TGTGCCAGCAGTTTAGAGGCAGGGCGCACAGATACGCAGTATTTT